The TCR beta chain described here comes from a study of Graves' ophthalmopathy and Graves' hyperthyroidism. Germline V gene data show CDR1 as MNHNS and CDR2 as SASEGT. With V trimmed by 6 bases and J by 5 bases, 12 bases remained unmatched. This CDR3 region has 15 residues. Amplifying from RNA transcripts, the study obtained TCR beta CDR3 regions. First-round RT-PCR with HTBI primers preceded a second-round multiplex PCR. Via MiXCR, TCRdb re-called the multiplex PCR reads, giving one row per CDR3 protein. The profile shows hundreds of thousands of distinct CDR3 sequences, over 20% of them singletons. Sequencing was done on a sample of peripheral blood. This chain uses TRBV6-1 with TRBJ2-5; 7 positions match TRBD1. This receptor was identified in a woman aged 18-35 years with stable Graves' hyperthyroidism. This CDR3 reads CASRPTLTGPETQYF. DNA for the CDR3: TGTGCCAGCAGACCAACCCTGACAGGGCCCGAGACCCAGTACTTC.